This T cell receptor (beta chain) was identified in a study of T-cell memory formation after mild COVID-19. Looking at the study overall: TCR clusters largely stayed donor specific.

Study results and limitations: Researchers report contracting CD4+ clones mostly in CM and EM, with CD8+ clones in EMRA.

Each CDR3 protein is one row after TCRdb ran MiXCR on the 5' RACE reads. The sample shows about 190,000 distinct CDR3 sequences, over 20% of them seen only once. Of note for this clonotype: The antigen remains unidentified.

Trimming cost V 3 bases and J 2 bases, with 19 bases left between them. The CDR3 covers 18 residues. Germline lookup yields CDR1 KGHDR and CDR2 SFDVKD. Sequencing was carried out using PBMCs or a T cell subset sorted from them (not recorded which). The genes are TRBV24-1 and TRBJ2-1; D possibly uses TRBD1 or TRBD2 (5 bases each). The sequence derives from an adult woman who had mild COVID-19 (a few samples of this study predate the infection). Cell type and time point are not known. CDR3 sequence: CATSDTPRLPGPYNEQFF. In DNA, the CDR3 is TGTGCCACCAGTGATACTCCGCGCTTACCGGGACCCTACAATGAGCAGTTCTTC.